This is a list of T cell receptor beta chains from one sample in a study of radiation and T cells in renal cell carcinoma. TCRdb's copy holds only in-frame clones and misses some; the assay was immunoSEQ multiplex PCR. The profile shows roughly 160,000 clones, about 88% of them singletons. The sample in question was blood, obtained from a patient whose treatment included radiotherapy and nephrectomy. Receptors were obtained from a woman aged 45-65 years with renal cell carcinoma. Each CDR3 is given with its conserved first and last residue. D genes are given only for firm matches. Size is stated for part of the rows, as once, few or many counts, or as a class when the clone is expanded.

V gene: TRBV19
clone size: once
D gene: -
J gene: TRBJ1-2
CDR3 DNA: TGTGCCAGTAGTATACAGGGTTCAGGTGGCTACACCTTC
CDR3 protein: CASSIQGSGGYTF

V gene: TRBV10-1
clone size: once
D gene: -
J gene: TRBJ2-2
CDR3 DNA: TGCGCCAGCAGCGACTTTCTTCGCAGGGGCCTCGACACCGGGGAGCTGTTTTTT
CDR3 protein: CASSDFLRRGLDTGELFF

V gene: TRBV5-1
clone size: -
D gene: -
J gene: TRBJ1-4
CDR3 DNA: TGCGCCAGCAGCTTACGGGCATCTAATGAAAAACTGTTTTTT
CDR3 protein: CASSLRASNEKLFF

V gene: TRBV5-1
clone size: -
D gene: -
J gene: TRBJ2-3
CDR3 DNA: TGCGCCAGCAGCACCGCGGGGCAATACCAGGGTTTGAGCACAGATACGCAGTATTTT
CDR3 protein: CASSTAGQYQGLSTDTQYF

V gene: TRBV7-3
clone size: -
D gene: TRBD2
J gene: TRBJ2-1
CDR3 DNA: TGTGCCAGCAGCTTAACTGGTCTGGGGCTAGCGGGGCCACGGAGCTACAATGAGCAGTTCTTC
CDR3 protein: CASSLTGLGLAGPRSYNEQFF

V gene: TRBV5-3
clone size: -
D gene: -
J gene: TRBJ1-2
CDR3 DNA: TGTGCCAGAAGCTTCTGGGGCACCTATGGCTACACCTTC
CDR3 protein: CARSFWGTYGYTF

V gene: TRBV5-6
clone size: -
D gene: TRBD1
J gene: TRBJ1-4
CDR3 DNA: TGTGCCAGCAGCTCCCTGGGGACAGGGAAAGGGGAAAAACTGTTTTTT
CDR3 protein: CASSSLGTGKGEKLFF

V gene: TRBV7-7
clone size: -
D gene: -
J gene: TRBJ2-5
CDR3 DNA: TGTGCTAGCAGCTTGGATACTTCAGAGACCCAGTACTTC
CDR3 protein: CASSLDTSETQYF

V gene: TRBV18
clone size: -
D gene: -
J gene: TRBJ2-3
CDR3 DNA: TGTGCCAGCTCACCGCGGACAGCGGTGGGCACAGATACGCAGTATTTT
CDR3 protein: CASSPRTAVGTDTQYF

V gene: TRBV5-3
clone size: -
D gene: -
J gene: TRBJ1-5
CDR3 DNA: TGTGCCAGAAGCTGGGACGGTTACAATCAGCCCCAGCATTTT
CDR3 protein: CARSWDGYNQPQHF

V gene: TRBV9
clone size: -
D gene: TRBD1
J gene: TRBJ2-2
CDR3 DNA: TGTGCCAGCAGCGCCCGGACAGGGGCGAACACCGGGGAGCTGTTTTTT
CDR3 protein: CASSARTGANTGELFF